The 7 T cell receptor beta chains reported below all come from one sample, sequenced in a study of Ad26.COV2.S vaccination and SARS-CoV-2 variants. Repertoires were generated with immunoSEQ multiplex PCR, while TCRdb's copy carries only in-frame clones and drops some. Of hundreds of thousands of clones listed, roughly 90% were seen once; the top ten hold approximately 1.5%. Treatment described: 15 to 20 received Ad26.COV2.S at low or high dose, single or two shots; a few received placebo; per-sample allocation not given. The samples were gathered on day 63 after the first injection of vaccine or placebo. The specimen comprised peripheral blood, sampled in a trial of Ad26.COV2.S vaccine versus placebo. The receptors shown here come from a person between 18 and 65 years old who received the Ad26.COV2.S COVID-19 vaccine or a placebo.

The chain recombines TRBV4-3 with TRBJ1-5, with no clear D. CDR3 length: 13 amino acids. V lost 0 bases, J lost 7 bases, and 7 bases lay in between. CDR1 and CDR2 from the germline V gene are LGHNA and YSLEER. The CDR3 region has the DNA TGCGCCAGCAGCCAAGATCTTAGGCAGCCCCAGCATTTT. Its protein is CASSQDLRQPQHF.

This clone was found once. V is TRBV3-1 (or the pseudogene TRBV3-2) and J is TRBJ1-2, with 7 bases lining up with TRBD1. J gave up 8 bases and V 4 bases, and 4 bases lay outside the gene matches. Germline V gene data show CDR1 as LGHDT and CDR2 as YNNKEL (reference sequence). There are 12 residues in the CDR3. The CDR3 DNA reads TGTGCCAGCAGCCTTACAGGGGAAGGCTACACCTTC. It encodes CASSLTGEGYTF.

The chain combines TRBV2 with TRBJ1-6; TRBD1 is a possible D gene (5 bases). Germline-derived CDR1 and CDR2 are SNHLY and FYNNEI. This CDR3 region has 15 residues. Trimming removed 6 bases at V and 6 bases at J, with 15 bases between. The CDR3 here is CASSLQGSFNSPLHF. CDR3 DNA sequence: TGTGCCAGCAGCTTGCAGGGTTCGTTTAATTCACCCCTCCACTTT.

The J gene is TRBJ1-2, the V gene TRBV6-5, with D tentatively TRBD1 (5 bases). The V gene's germline CDR1 is MNHEY and CDR2 SVGAGI. This CDR3 is built from 16 residues. The ends were cut back, 2 bases at V and 0 bases at J, with 13 bases in the middle. CDR3: CASSYGADLTNYGYTF. In nucleotides, the CDR3 is TGTGCCAGCAGTTACGGGGCAGACCTTACTAACTATGGCTACACCTTC.

V usage is TRBV2 and J usage is TRBJ2-2; TRBD2 matches 7 bases. V lost 9 bases, J lost 4 bases, and 11 bases stayed unmatched. Germline lookup yields CDR1 SNHLY and CDR2 FYNNEI. There are 15 residues in the CDR3. The DNA of the CDR3 is TGTGCCAGTTGCCGGGCGGGAGCTCTCACCGGGGAGCTGTTTTTT. Translating gives CASCRAGALTGELFF. Filled out from reference TRBV2 and TRBJ2-2, the complete variable domain reads EPEVTQTPSHQVTQMGQEVILRCVPISNHLYFYWYRQILGQKVEFLVSFYNNEISEKSEIFDDQFSVERPDGSNFTLKIRSTKLEDSAMYFCASCRAGALTGELFFGEGSRLTVL.

This chain links TRBV3-1 (or the pseudogene TRBV3-2) with TRBJ1-1; D remains ambiguous. CDR3 length: 13 amino acids. The germline V and J ends were trimmed by 3 bases and 1 base, with 6 bases remaining between them. The germline V gene encodes CDR1 LGHDT and CDR2 YNNKEL (reference sequence). In DNA, the CDR3 is TGTGCCAGCAGCCATACACAGAACACTGAAGCTTTCTTT. This translates into CASSHTQNTEAFF.

The table lists this clone with a count of one. The chain has TRBV9 and TRBJ2-1; D is uncertain. This CDR3 is 13 amino acids long. V lost 0 bases, J lost 10 bases, and 11 bases lay in between. The V gene's germline CDR1 is SGDLS and CDR2 YYNGEE. CDR3 sequence: CASSVDAPGEQFF. CDR3 DNA sequence: TGTGCCAGCAGCGTAGACGCACCCGGCGAGCAGTTCTTC.